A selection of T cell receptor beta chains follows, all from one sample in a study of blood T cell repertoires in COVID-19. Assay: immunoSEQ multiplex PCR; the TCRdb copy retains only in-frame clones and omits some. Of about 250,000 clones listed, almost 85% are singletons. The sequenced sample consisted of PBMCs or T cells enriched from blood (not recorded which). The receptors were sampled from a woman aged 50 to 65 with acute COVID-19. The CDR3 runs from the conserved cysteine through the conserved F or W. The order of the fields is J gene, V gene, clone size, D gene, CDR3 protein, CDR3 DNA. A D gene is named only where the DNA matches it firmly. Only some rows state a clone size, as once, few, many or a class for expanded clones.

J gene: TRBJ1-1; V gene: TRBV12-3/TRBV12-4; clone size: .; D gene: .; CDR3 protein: CASSPTENTEAFF; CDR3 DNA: TGTGCCAGCAGTCCGACAGAGAACACTGAAGCTTTCTTT
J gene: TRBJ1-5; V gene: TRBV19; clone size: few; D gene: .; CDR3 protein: CASSILGRGRDQPQHF; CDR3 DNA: TGTGCCAGTAGTATACTGGGCAGGGGTAGGGATCAGCCCCAGCATTTT
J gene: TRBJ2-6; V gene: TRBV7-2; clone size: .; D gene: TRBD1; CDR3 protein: CASSLGTGARVLTF; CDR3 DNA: TGTGCCAGCAGCCTAGGGACAGGGGCAAGAGTCCTGACTTTC
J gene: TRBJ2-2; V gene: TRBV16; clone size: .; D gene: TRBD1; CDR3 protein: CASSHRPTGEDLSLAGELFF; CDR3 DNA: TGTGCCAGCAGCCACCGACCGACAGGGGAGGATCTTTCGTTAGCCGGGGAGCTGTTTTTT
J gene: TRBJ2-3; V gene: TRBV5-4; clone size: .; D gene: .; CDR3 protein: CASSTPQQGRSTDTQYF; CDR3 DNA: TGTGCCAGCAGCACCCCTCAACAGGGCCGAAGCACAGATACGCAGTATTTT
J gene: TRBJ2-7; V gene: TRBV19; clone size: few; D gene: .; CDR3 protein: CASSPGLSNGEQYF; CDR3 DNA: TGTGCCAGTAGTCCGGGACTGAGCAATGGCGAGCAGTACTTC
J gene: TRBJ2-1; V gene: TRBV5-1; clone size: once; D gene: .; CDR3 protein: CASSSTDSLSSYNEQFF; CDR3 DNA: TGCGCCAGCAGCTCTACGGACAGTTTGAGCTCCTACAATGAGCAGTTCTTC
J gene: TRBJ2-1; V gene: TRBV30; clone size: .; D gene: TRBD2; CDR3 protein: CAWSVPSGGTFSYNEQFF; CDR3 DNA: TGTGCCTGGAGTGTACCTAGCGGGGGGACTTTCTCCTACAATGAGCAGTTCTTC
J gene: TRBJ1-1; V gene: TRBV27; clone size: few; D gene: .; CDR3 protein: CASSFRTARRNTEAFF; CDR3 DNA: TGTGCCAGCAGTTTCCGGACAGCCAGGAGGAACACTGAAGCTTTCTTT
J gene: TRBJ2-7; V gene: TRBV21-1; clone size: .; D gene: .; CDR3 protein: CASSKREQYF; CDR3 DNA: TGTGCCAGCAGCAAACGGGAGCAGTACTTC
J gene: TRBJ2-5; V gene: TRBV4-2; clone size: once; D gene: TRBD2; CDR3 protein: CASSPGLAGGQETQYF; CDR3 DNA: TGTGCCAGCAGCCCCGGACTAGCGGGGGGACAAGAGACCCAGTACTTC
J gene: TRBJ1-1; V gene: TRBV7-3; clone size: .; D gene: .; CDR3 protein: CASSLTGRRAGDTEAFF; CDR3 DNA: TGTGCCAGCAGCTTAACGGGGCGACGGGCAGGGGACACTGAAGCTTTCTTT
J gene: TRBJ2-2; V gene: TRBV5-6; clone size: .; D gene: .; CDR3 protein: CASSFLPSTGELFF; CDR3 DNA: TGTGCCAGCAGCTTTCTACCCTCGACCGGGGAGCTGTTTTTT
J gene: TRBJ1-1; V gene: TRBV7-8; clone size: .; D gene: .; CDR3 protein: CASSLAAGAGVNTEAFF; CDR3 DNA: TGTGCCAGCAGCTTAGCAGCGGGGGCAGGGGTCAACACTGAAGCTTTCTTT
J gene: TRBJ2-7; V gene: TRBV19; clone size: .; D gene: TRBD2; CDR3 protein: CASSISSGGPHEQYF; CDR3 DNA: TGTGCCAGTAGTATATCTAGCGGGGGGCCTCACGAGCAGTACTTC
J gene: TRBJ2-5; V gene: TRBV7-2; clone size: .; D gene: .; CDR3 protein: CASSPPRGETQYF; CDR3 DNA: TGTGCCAGCAGCCCTCCGCGGGGAGAGACCCAGTACTTC
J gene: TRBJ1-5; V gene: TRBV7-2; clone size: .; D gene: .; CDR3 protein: CASSLLNQPQHF; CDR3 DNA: TGTGCCAGCAGCCTCCTGAATCAGCCCCAGCATTTT
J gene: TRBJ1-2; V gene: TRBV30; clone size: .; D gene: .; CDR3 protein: CAWGKRALRDGYTF; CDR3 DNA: TGTGCCTGGGGGAAGAGGGCTCTCCGGGATGGCTACACCTTC
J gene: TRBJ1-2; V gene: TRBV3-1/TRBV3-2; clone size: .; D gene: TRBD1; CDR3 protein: CASRLGTGTGGYTF; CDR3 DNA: TGTGCCAGCAGGCTCGGGACAGGGACCGGTGGCTACACCTTC
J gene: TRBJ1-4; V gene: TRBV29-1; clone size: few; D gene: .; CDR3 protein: CSVADEKLFF; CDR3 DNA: TGCAGCGTTGCCGATGAAAAACTGTTTTTT
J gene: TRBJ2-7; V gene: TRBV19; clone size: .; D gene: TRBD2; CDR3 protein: CASSKGPAGDNEQYF; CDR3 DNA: TGTGCCAGTAGTAAAGGTCCCGCGGGAGATAACGAGCAGTACTTC
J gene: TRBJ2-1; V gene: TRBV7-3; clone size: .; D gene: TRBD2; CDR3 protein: CASSFMTSGGAVEQFF; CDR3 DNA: TGTGCCAGCAGCTTTATGACTAGCGGGGGGGCCGTTGAGCAGTTCTTC
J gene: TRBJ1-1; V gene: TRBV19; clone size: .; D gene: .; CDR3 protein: CASSILTPQNTEAFF; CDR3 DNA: TGTGCCAGTAGTATTTTGACTCCCCAGAACACTGAAGCTTTCTTT
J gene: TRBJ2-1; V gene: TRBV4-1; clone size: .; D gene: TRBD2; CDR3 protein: CASSQETGGFLGEQFF; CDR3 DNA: TGCGCCAGCAGCCAAGAAACGGGGGGGTTCCTGGGTGAGCAGTTCTTC
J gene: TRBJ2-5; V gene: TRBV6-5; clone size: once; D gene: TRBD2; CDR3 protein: CASSSLAGARVGTQYF; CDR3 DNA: TGTGCCAGCAGTTCTTTAGCGGGGGCCCGGGTGGGGACCCAGTACTTC
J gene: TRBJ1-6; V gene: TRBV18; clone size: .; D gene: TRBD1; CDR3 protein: CASSQGANSPLHF; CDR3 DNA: TGTGCCAGCTCACAGGGGGCCAATTCACCCCTCCACTTT
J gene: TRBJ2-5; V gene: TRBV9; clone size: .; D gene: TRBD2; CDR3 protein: CASSVSGTSGGETQYF; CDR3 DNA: TGTGCCAGCAGCGTTTCCGGGACTAGCGGGGGGGAGACCCAGTACTTC
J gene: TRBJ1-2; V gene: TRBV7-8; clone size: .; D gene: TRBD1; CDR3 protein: CASSSPGGGYTF; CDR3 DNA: TGTGCCAGCAGCTCACCAGGGGGAGGCTACACCTTC
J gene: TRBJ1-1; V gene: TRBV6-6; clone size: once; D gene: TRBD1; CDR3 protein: CASSYNRQGPREAFF; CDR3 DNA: TGTGCCAGCAGTTACAACAGACAGGGGCCAAGGGAAGCTTTCTTT
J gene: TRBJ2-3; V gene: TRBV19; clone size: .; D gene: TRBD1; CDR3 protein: CASTPGQGISTDTQYF; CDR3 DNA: TGTGCCAGTACCCCAGGACAGGGAATAAGCACAGATACGCAGTATTTT
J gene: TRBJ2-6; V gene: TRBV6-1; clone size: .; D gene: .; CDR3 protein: CASSERLPTGSGANVLTF; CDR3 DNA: TGTGCCAGCAGTGAAAGGCTTCCAACAGGGTCTGGGGCCAACGTCCTGACTTTC
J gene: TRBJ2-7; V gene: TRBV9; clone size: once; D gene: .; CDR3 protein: CASSVGLGGADSYEQYF; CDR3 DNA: TGTGCCAGCAGCGTAGGTCTTGGCGGGGCCGACTCCTACGAGCAGTACTTC
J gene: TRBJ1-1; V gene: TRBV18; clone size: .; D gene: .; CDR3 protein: CASSPREGLLNTEAFF; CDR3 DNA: TGTGCCAGCTCACCACGGGAGGGGCTGTTGAACACTGAAGCTTTCTTT
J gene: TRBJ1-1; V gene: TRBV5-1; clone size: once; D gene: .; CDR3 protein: CASSLGGHSMNTEAFF; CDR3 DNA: TGCGCCAGCAGCTTGGGGGGACACAGCATGAACACTGAAGCTTTCTTT
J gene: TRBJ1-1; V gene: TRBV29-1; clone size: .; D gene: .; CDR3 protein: CSAWSGNTEAFF; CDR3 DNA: TGCAGCGCGTGGTCAGGAAACACTGAAGCTTTCTTT
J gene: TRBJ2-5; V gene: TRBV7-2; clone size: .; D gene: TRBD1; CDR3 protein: CASSEHSGGGETQYF; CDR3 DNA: TGTGCCAGCAGCGAACATTCAGGGGGCGGAGAGACCCAGTACTTC
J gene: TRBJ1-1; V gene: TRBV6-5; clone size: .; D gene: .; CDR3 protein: CASRTQVNTEAFF; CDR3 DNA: TGTGCCAGCAGAACCCAGGTGAACACTGAAGCTTTCTTT
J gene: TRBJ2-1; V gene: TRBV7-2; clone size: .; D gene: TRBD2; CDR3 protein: CASSSGLAGGRNEQFF; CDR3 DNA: TGTGCCAGCAGCTCGGGACTAGCGGGGGGGAGGAATGAGCAGTTCTTC
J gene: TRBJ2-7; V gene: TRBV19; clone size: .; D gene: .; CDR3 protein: CASSIGGRVEQYF; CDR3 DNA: TGTGCCAGTAGTATAGGGGGCAGGGTCGAGCAGTACTTC
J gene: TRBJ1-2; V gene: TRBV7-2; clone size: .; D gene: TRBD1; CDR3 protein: CASSRTGAIEGGYTF; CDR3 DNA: TGTGCCAGCAGTCGGACAGGGGCTATTGAGGGTGGCTACACCTTC
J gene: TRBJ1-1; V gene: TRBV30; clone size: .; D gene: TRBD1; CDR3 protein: CAWTRGQANTEAFF; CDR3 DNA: TGTGCCTGGACCCGGGGACAGGCGAACACTGAAGCTTTCTTT
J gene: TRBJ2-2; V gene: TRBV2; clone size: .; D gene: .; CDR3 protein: CASGARELNGAGELFF; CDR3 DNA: TGTGCCAGTGGGGCACGGGAGTTAAACGGCGCCGGGGAGCTGTTTTTT
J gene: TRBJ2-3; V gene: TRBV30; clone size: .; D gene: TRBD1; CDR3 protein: CARGTGADTQYF; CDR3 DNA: TGTGCCCGCGGGACAGGGGCAGATACGCAGTATTTT
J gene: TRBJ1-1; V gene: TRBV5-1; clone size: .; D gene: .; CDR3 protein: CASSLGGLSTEAFF; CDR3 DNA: TGCGCCAGCAGCTTAGGAGGACTATCTACTGAAGCTTTCTTT
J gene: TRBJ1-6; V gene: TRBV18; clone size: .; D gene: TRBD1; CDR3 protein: CASSQDPGTAWDSPLHF; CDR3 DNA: TGTGCCAGCTCACAAGACCCCGGGACAGCCTGGGATTCACCCCTCCACTTT
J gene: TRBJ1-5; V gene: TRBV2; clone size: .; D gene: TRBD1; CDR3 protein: CASRPGQGAWNQPQHF; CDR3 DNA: TGTGCCAGCAGACCTGGACAGGGGGCGTGGAATCAGCCCCAGCATTTT
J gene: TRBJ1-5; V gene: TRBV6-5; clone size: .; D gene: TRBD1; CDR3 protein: CASSSLKGGGQPQHF; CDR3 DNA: TGTGCCAGCAGTTCCCTGAAAGGGGGCGGTCAGCCCCAGCATTTT
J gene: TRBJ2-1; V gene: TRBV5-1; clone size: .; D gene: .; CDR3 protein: CASSLNAGSPHEQFF; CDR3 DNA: TGCGCCAGCAGCCTGAATGCCGGGTCTCCTCATGAGCAGTTCTTC
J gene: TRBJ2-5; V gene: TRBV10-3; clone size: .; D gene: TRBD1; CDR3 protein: CAISESHTTRQGQETQYF; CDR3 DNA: TGTGCCATCAGTGAGTCTCACACAACTAGACAGGGCCAAGAGACCCAGTACTTC
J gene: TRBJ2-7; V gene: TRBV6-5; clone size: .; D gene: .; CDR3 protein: CASSYGASEQYF; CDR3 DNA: TGTGCCAGCAGTTACGGGGCGAGCGAGCAGTACTTC
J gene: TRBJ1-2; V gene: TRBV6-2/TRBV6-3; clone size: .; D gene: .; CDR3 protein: CASSYGGSGSSGYTF; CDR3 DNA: TGTGCCAGCAGTTACGGGGGGAGTGGTTCCTCTGGCTACACCTTC
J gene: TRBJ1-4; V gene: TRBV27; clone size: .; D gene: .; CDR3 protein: CASSRKQGYEKLFF; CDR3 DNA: TGTGCCAGCAGTCGAAAACAGGGTTATGAAAAACTGTTTTTT
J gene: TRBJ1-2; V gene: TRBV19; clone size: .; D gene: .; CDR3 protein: CASSIAGNYGYTF; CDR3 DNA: TGTGCCAGTAGTATCGCCGGGAACTATGGCTACACCTTC
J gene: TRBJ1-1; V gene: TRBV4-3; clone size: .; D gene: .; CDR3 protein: CASSHHGGGLGTEAFF; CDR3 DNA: TGCGCCAGCAGCCACCATGGCGGGGGTCTAGGGACTGAAGCTTTCTTT
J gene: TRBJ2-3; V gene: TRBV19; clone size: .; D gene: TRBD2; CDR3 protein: CASRLAGSTDTQYF; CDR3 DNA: TGTGCCAGTCGACTAGCGGGGAGCACAGATACGCAGTATTTT